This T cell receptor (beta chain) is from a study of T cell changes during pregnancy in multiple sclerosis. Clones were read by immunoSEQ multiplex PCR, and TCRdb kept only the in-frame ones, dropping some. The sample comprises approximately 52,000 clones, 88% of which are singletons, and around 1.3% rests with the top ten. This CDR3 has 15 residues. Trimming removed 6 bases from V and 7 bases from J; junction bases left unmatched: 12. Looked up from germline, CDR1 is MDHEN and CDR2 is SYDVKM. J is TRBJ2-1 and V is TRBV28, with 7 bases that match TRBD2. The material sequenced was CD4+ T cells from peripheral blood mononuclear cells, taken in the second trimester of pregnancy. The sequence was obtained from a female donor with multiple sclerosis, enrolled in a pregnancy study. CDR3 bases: TGTGCCAGCAGACCCTCACCTGGACTAGTAAATGAGCAGTTCTTC. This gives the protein CASRPSPGLVNEQFF.